The sequence of this T cell receptor beta chain was determined in a study of cytomegalovirus exposure and HLA in healthy donors. Points from the study as a whole: Fewer N-insertions (relative to the roughly 660-donor mean) were reportedly seen in an Asian-associated ancestry cluster in a later analysis. V- and J-gene trimming of TCR beta was linked (in a later analysis) to a missense DCLRE1C variant.

Each donor was nominally healthy when sampled (though unrecorded immune exposures were likely). A remark on this clone: Its target is unknown.

Researchers ran the PCR with 60 Vbeta and 13 Jbeta primers. Original processing notes: Among the unique TCR beta chains that a later analysis counted, about 85 million in all, some 10 million were shared. The protocol was immunoSEQ multiplex PCR, while the TCRdb copy is restricted to in-frame clones and leaves out a portion. V, J and clone size are those of that table, while D and trimming were read from the DNA. The sample shows about 64,000 clones, roughly 87% of them seen only once. The sample consisted of PBMCs. This receptor was taken from a female donor in good health and CMV-seronegative.

CDR3 sequence (DNA): TGTGCCAGCTCACTACAGGCTGGGAACACTGAAGCTTTCTTT. It codes for CASSLQAGNTEAFF. The V gene is TRBV18, the J gene TRBJ1-1; D is perhaps TRBD1 (5 bases). Trimming shortened V by 4 bases and J by 1 base, and 10 bases separated the two germline ends. The length of the CDR3 is 14 residues. Germline-derived CDR1 and CDR2 are KGHSH and LQKENI.